This TCR beta chain was sequenced for a study of T-cell reconstitution after alpha-beta-depleted transplantation in children. TCRbeta library preparation incorporated unique molecular identifiers. TCRdb fed the PCR reads into MiXCR, producing one record per CDR3 protein. The table lists about 460,000 distinct CDR3 sequences, roughly an eighth of them singletons. This CDR3 region has 16 residues. Per germline, CDR1 KGHSH and CDR2 LQKENI. The ends were cut back, 2 bases at V and 4 bases at J, with 17 bases in the middle. There are many counts of this clonotype. This specimen was PBMCs, mostly from graft donor cells, taken 180 days after TCRalphabeta/CD19-depleted stem cell transplant. This clonotype originated in a female patient aged 2-15 years who had a stem cell transplant for aplastic anemia, so the T cells may come from the graft donor. This chain joins TRBV18 and TRBJ1-2; D not resolved. CDR3 protein: CASSPSNGDKSYGYTF. For the CDR3, the DNA is TGTGCCAGCTCACCATCGAACGGTGATAAATCCTATGGCTACACCTTC.